This passage covers 24 T cell receptor beta chains from one sample sequenced in a study of shared clonotypes between healthy human individuals. Assay: immunoSEQ multiplex PCR; the TCRdb copy retains only in-frame clones and omits some. The profile shows 1.5 million to 2.5 million clones, approximately 95% of them singletons. Terminally differentiated effector memory CD45RA+ cells were excluded from the naive CD8 cells, which were CD45RO-negative and positively selected for CCR7. The material sequenced was naive CD8+ T cells sorted from blood. These receptors all come from a man aged 18-30 years in good health.

The J gene is TRBJ1-6, the V gene TRBV19; no clear D gene. Germline V lookup: CDR1 LNHDA, CDR2 SQIVND (reference sequence). V lost 4 bases, J lost 6 bases, and 4 bases lay in between. The CDR3 runs to 12 residues. In DNA, the CDR3 is TGTGCCAGTAGTACAGCTAATTCACCCCTCCACTTT. Its protein product is CASSTANSPLHF.

The chain uses TRBV6-5 and TRBJ2-5, with 9 positions matching TRBD1. The CDR3 totals 15 residues. Losses at the gene ends were 7 bases for V and 5 bases for J; bases not matched to a gene: 11. Germline V lookup: CDR1 MNHEY, CDR2 SVGAGI. The CDR3 nucleotides are TGTGCCAGCACCACCGGGGACAGGGTAAAGGAGACCCAGTACTTC. Translation: CASTTGDRVKETQYF.

A word on this clone: The same CDR3 also results from other DNA sequences found in this sample. The chain joins TRBV10-3 to TRBJ2-7; D remains ambiguous. V lost 4 bases and J 4 bases, leaving 11 bases between the germline ends. The CDR3 length is 13 residues. Germline lookup yields CDR1 ENHRY and CDR2 SYGVKD. The CDR3 loop reads CAISVGTVYEQYF. In DNA form, the CDR3 reads TGTGCCATCAGTGTTGGTACAGTTTACGAGCAGTACTTC.

Concerning this clone itself: In the same sample, other DNA sequences code for this CDR3. J is TRBJ2-3 and V is TRBV10-3, with D maybe TRBD1 (7 bases). V was pared by 3 bases and J by 4 bases, with 8 bases between. The CDR3 runs to 13 residues. The germline gives CDR1 ENHRY, CDR2 SYGVKD. The CDR3 loop reads CAISDRGADTQYF. CDR3 sequence (DNA): TGTGCCATCAGTGACAGGGGGGCAGATACGCAGTATTTT.

CDR3 nucleotide sequence: TGTGCCAGCAGTACCGGGACACGAGCTTATGGCTACACCTTC. Residues: CASSTGTRAYGYTF. The V and J genes are TRBV27 and TRBJ1-2, with D maybe TRBD1 (6 bases). Trimming cost V 5 bases and J 5 bases, with 15 bases left between them. The CDR3 runs to 14 residues. Germline V lookup: CDR1 MNHEY, CDR2 SMNVEV (reference sequence).

This clone occurred once. The V and J genes are TRBV19 and TRBJ2-1; D may be TRBD1 or TRBD2 (5 bases each). This CDR3 is 15 amino acids long. The V gene's germline CDR1 is LNHDA and CDR2 SQIVND (reference sequence). V was shortened by 2 bases and J by 5 bases, with 13 bases between the two germline ends. DNA for the CDR3: TGTGCCAGTAGTATATATGGGACCCTCAACAATGAGCAGTTCTTC. Its translation is CASSIYGTLNNEQFF.

The chain is built from TRBV9 and TRBJ2-1; 9 bases match TRBD2. CDR1 and CDR2 from the germline V gene are SGDLS and YYNGEE. Losses at the gene ends were 3 bases for V and 2 bases for J; bases not matched to a gene: 3. The CDR3 is 15 residues long. Here the CDR3 reads CASSGSSGAYNEQFF. The CDR3, as DNA: TGTGCCAGCAGCGGTTCTAGCGGGGCCTACAATGAGCAGTTCTTC.

V is TRBV27 and J is TRBJ2-7; 10 bases align to TRBD1. The CDR3 runs to 14 residues. Per the germline V gene, CDR1 is MNHEY and CDR2 is SMNVEV (reference sequence). Trimming at V came to 6 bases and at J to 5 bases, leaving 7 bases not matched to a gene. The CDR3 spells CASSRDRGFNEQYF. The DNA for the CDR3 is TGTGCCAGCAGCCGGGACAGGGGATTCAACGAGCAGTACTTC.

The genes are TRBV28 and TRBJ1-5; D gene unclear. The V gene lost 7 bases and the J gene lost 0 bases, with 4 bases spanning the gap. The CDR3 sequence is 12 residues long. From germline, CDR1 is MDHEN and CDR2 SYDVKM. This CDR3 reads CASMDSNQPQHF. The DNA for the CDR3 is TGTGCCAGCATGGATAGCAATCAGCCCCAGCATTTT.

V gene TRBV4-1 combines with J gene TRBJ1-2; the D gene is possibly TRBD1 (5 bases). Germline CDR1 MGHRA, CDR2 YSYEKL. The CDR3 runs 16 residues. Trimming took 3 bases from V and 7 from J, leaving 21 bases between them. The chain's CDR3 is CASSQTRDGGSGGYTF. The CDR3 DNA is TGCGCCAGCAGCCAGACACGGGACGGTGGATCAGGTGGCTACACCTTC.

A remark on this clone: Other DNA sequences in the sample encode the same CDR3. The V call is TRBV7-9, the J call TRBJ2-7; possibly TRBD1 for D (6 bases). V lost 5 bases to trimming and J lost 3 bases, with 8 bases between them. This CDR3 comprises 12 residues. Germline V gene sequence: CDR1 SEHNR, CDR2 FQNEAQ (reference sequence). The chain's CDR3 is CASSPRGYEQYF. Written as DNA, the CDR3 is TGTGCCAGCAGCCCCAGGGGCTACGAGCAGTACTTC.

The genes are TRBV11-2 and TRBJ2-2; D is ambiguous. Germline lookup yields CDR1 SGHAT and CDR2 FQNNGV. The V end was cut by 9 bases, the J end by 2 bases, with 19 bases between. The CDR3 consists of 16 residues. This CDR3 is CASEPTSIVNTGELFF. CDR3 coding DNA: TGTGCCAGTGAACCGACATCGATCGTCAACACCGGGGAGCTGTTTTTT.

The chain links TRBV6-5 to TRBJ1-4; a weak D match, TRBD1 (6 bases). The CDR3 consists of 14 residues. Looked up from germline, CDR1 is MNHEY and CDR2 is SVGAGI. Trimming shortened V by 4 bases and J by 5 bases, and 11 bases separated the two germline ends. This chain's CDR3 is CASSSQGWNEKLFF. CDR3 nucleotide sequence: TGTGCCAGCAGTTCCCAGGGGTGGAATGAAAAACTGTTTTTT.

Here the CDR3 reads CASSAVSPRGSTDTQYF. The CDR3 bases are TGCGCCAGCAGCGCAGTGTCGCCACGTGGATCCACAGATACGCAGTATTTT. The gene calls are TRBV4-1 and TRBJ2-3; D remains unclear. Germline loops: CDR1 MGHRA, CDR2 YSYEKL. V was cut by 5 bases and J by 2 bases, with 20 bases left in between. This CDR3 has 17 amino acids.

This chain connects TRBV2 to TRBJ2-7, with a weak D call TRBD2 (6 bases). Trimming removed 4 bases from V and 5 bases from J, with 9 bases in between. The CDR3 length is 12 residues. Germline CDR1 and CDR2: SNHLY and FYNNEI. The CDR3 DNA follows: TGTGCCAGCAGTGGAGGGACTGACGAGCAGTACTTC. It is translated as CASSGGTDEQYF.

The chain employs TRBV11-2 and TRBJ2-7, with a possible D match to TRBD1 (5 bases). The CDR3 runs to 17 residues. V lost 5 bases and J 2 bases, leaving 22 bases between the germline ends. The germline gives CDR1 SGHAT, CDR2 FQNNGV. This CDR3 is CASSQDFQGVSTYEQYF. DNA for the CDR3: TGTGCCAGCAGCCAGGATTTCCAGGGCGTAAGTACCTACGAGCAGTACTTC.

The chain has TRBV5-1 and TRBJ2-7, with TRBD1 identical over 9 bases. The germline V gene encodes CDR1 SGHRS and CDR2 YFSETQ. The CDR3 runs to 13 residues. V dropped 7 bases and J dropped 4; count of bases not matched to a gene: 6. CDR3 region: CASAPGTGYEQYF. CDR3 nucleotide sequence: TGCGCCAGCGCCCCCGGGACAGGGTACGAGCAGTACTTC.

With respect to this clone: Different DNA sequences within this sample yield the same CDR3. The V gene is TRBV19, the J gene TRBJ1-1; D is perhaps TRBD1 (6 bases). Trimming removed 6 bases at V and 2 bases at J, with 10 bases between. The CDR3 has 13 residues. Germline CDR1 LNHDA, CDR2 SQIVND (reference sequence). CDR3 residues: CASSRTVNTEAFF. CDR3 DNA: TGTGCCAGTAGCCGGACAGTTAACACTGAAGCTTTCTTT.

The chain has TRBV18 and TRBJ1-1; D may be TRBD1 (5 bases). Germline lookup yields CDR1 KGHSH and CDR2 LQKENI. The CDR3 extends over 15 amino acids. V was pared by 1 base and J by 1 base, with 10 bases between. The CDR3 DNA is TGTGCCAGCTCACCACTGGGGAGGGGGAACACTGAAGCTTTCTTT. Translation gives CASSPLGRGNTEAFF.

The table lists this clone with a count of one. The chain joins TRBV7-9 to TRBJ2-7, with 7 bases aligning to TRBD1. The CDR3 runs to 14 residues. In germline, CDR1 is SEHNR, CDR2 FQNEAQ (reference sequence). Trimming at V came to 2 bases and at J to 4 bases, leaving 5 bases not matched to a gene. CDR3 in amino acids: CASSLRDSTYEQYF. The CDR3 coding sequence is TGTGCCAGCAGCTTACGGGACAGTACTTACGAGCAGTACTTC.

In DNA, the CDR3 is TGTGCCAGCAGTTTATCGGCGGGAGCCCTTGGGGAGCAGTACTTC. Protein sequence: CASSLSAGALGEQYF. The rearrangement uses TRBV27 and TRBJ2-7, with 7 bases matching TRBD2. The CDR3 runs 15 residues. CDR1 and CDR2 from the germline V gene are MNHEY and SMNVEV (reference sequence). V trimming: 0 bases; J trimming: 7 bases; junction bases outside the gene matches: 9.

The V and J genes are TRBV9 and TRBJ2-7; 7 bases map to TRBD1. This CDR3 is 13 amino acids long. Germline V gene sequence: CDR1 SGDLS, CDR2 YYNGEE. The V gene end was trimmed by 3 bases and the J gene end by 7 bases; junction bases not matched to a gene: 7. The CDR3, as DNA: TGTGCCAGCAGCGCGACAGGGTCTGGGGAGCAGTACTTC. Its translation: CASSATGSGEQYF.

The CDR3 region has the DNA TGTGCCAGCAGGTTGGGAGCTGGGGCCAACGTCCTGACTTTC. Translating it yields CASRLGAGANVLTF. This chain joins TRBV13 and TRBJ2-6, with D possibly TRBD2 on 5 matching bases. This CDR3 spans 14 amino acids. The germline V and J ends were trimmed by 6 bases and 2 bases, with 8 bases remaining between them. Per germline, CDR1 PRHDT and CDR2 FYEKMQ (reference sequence).

Concerning this clone: The same CDR3 can be traced to other DNA sequences in this sample. The chain has TRBV27 and TRBJ2-7, with D possibly being TRBD2 (6 bases). Trimming left V 0 bases short and J 1 base short, with 7 bases between. The CDR3 runs to 14 residues. Germline V gene data show CDR1 as MNHEY and CDR2 as SMNVEV (reference sequence). The CDR3 is CASSLSGTSYEQYF. The DNA of the CDR3 is TGTGCCAGCAGTTTATCAGGGACTTCCTACGAGCAGTACTTC.